The 10 T cell receptor beta chains below come from one sample, sequenced in a study of shared clonotypes between healthy human individuals. Profiling relied on immunoSEQ multiplex PCR, and the TCRdb table lists in-frame clones only, not all of them. The sample shows 1,500,000 or so clones, approximately 98.5% of them seen only once. The sequenced sample was naive CD4+ T cells sorted from blood. Subset of the sample: CD45RA+ positively selected. These TCRs come from a man under 40 in good health.

The chain has TRBV6-1 and TRBJ2-7; D may be TRBD1 (8 bases). Germline V gene sequence: CDR1 MNHNS, CDR2 SASEGT. The V and J ends lost 2 bases and 3 bases respectively, with 14 bases between them. The CDR3 contains 15 residues. The CDR3 coding sequence is TGTGCCAGCAGTGAAAGCGGGACAGGATTCTACGAGCAGTACTTC. Translating it yields CASSESGTGFYEQYF.

The chain has TRBV7-9 and TRBJ2-7; 7 positions match TRBD2. Trimming removed 6 bases from V and 6 bases from J; junction bases left unmatched: 11. CDR3 length equals 14 residues. Germline loops: CDR1 SEHNR, CDR2 FQNEAQ (reference sequence). The CDR3, as DNA: TGTGCCAGCAGGTCGAGCGGGAACCTCCTCGAGCAGTACTTC. This codes for CASRSSGNLLEQYF.

The chain recombines TRBV18 with TRBJ2-2; perhaps TRBD1 as D (6 bases). V lost 3 bases, J lost 2 bases, and 22 bases lay in between. Per germline, CDR1 KGHSH and CDR2 LQKENI. This CDR3 has 19 residues. This CDR3 is CASSPGPISRGLNTGELFF. CDR3 coding DNA: TGTGCCAGCTCACCTGGACCAATCAGCAGGGGCTTAAACACCGGGGAGCTGTTTTTT. Variable domain in full (rest from reference TRBV18 and TRBJ2-2): NAGVMQNPRHLVRRRGQEARLRCSPMKGHSHVYWYRQLPEEGLKFMVYLQKENIIDESGMPKERFSAEFPKEGPSILRIQQVVRGDSAAYFCASSPGPISRGLNTGELFFGEGSRLTVL.

This sequence joins TRBV5-6 and TRBJ1-4; perhaps TRBD1 as D (6 bases). The germline V gene encodes CDR1 SGHDT and CDR2 YYEEEE. Trimming took off 0 bases at V and 4 bases at J, with 7 bases between the two ends. This CDR3 has 14 amino acids. DNA of the CDR3: TGTGCCAGCAGCTTGGACAGGGATAATGAAAAACTGTTTTTT. Translated, it gives CASSLDRDNEKLFF.

The rearrangement links TRBV6-6 to TRBJ2-1; D might be TRBD1 (6 bases). From germline, CDR1 is MNHNY and CDR2 SVGAGI (reference sequence). V lost 4 bases and J lost 2, with 9 bases in between. This CDR3 spans 14 amino acids. CDR3 nucleotides: TGTGCCAGCAGTTGGGGGACAACCTACAATGAGCAGTTCTTC. Translating gives CASSWGTTYNEQFF.

The J gene is TRBJ2-3, the V gene TRBV5-1, with 12 bases aligning to TRBD2. Germline lookup yields CDR1 SGHRS and CDR2 YFSETQ. The ends lost 3 bases at V and 3 bases at J; junction bases unmatched: 8. This CDR3 spans 17 amino acids. The CDR3 spells CASSSETSGSLTDTQYF. The CDR3 DNA follows: TGCGCCAGCAGCTCGGAGACTAGCGGGAGTTTGACAGATACGCAGTATTTT.

For this clone: Different DNA sequences within this sample yield the same CDR3. The chain is built from TRBV18 and TRBJ2-5, with D tentatively TRBD1 (5 bases). Germline loops: CDR1 KGHSH, CDR2 LQKENI. This CDR3 contains 13 residues. The V gene lost 3 bases and the J gene lost 5 bases, with 10 bases spanning the gap. Here the CDR3 DNA reads TGTGCCAGCTCACCTCAGGGTAGGGAGACCCAGTACTTC. Its translation is CASSPQGRETQYF.

This clone occurred once. V is TRBV30 and J is TRBJ2-7; possibly TRBD1 for D (6 bases). The V end was cut by 5 bases, the J end by 0 bases, with 11 bases between. The V gene's germline CDR1 is GTSNPN and CDR2 SVGIG (reference sequence). The CDR3 has 13 amino acids. The CDR3: CAWVRDNSYEQYF. The CDR3 DNA follows: TGTGCCTGGGTCCGGGACAACTCCTACGAGCAGTACTTC.

The chain joins TRBV10-1 to TRBJ2-1, with 9 bases aligning to TRBD2. J gave up 8 bases and V 0 bases, and 14 bases lay outside the gene matches. Germline loops: CDR1 WNHNN, CDR2 SYGVQD (reference sequence). The CDR3 totals 18 residues. The DNA for the CDR3 is TGCGCCAGCAGTGAGTCGCGGCGGGAGGGAAGAGTAGAAGATGAGCAGTTCTTC. Protein sequence: CASSESRREGRVEDEQFF.

J is TRBJ1-1 and V is TRBV6-5; the match to TRBD1 covers 9 bases. This CDR3 region has 15 residues. Trimming at V came to 6 bases and at J to 4 bases, leaving 9 bases not matched to a gene. Germline V gene lookup returns CDR1 MNHEY and CDR2 SVGAGI. In nucleotides, the CDR3 is TGTGCCAGCAGCTTATCACAGGGGGCCGGCACTGAAGCTTTCTTT. It translates to CASSLSQGAGTEAFF.